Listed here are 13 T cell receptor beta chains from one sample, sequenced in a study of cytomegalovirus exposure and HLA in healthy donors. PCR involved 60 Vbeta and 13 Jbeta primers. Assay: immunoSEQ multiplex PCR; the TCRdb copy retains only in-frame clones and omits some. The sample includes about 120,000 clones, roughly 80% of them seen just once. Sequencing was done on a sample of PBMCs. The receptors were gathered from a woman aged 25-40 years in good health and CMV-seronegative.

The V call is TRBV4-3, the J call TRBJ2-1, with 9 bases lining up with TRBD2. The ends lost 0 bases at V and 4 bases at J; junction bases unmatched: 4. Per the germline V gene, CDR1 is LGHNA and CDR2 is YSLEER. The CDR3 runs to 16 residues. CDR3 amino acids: CASSQESSGKYNEQFF. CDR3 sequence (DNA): TGCGCCAGCAGCCAAGAATCTAGCGGGAAATACAATGAGCAGTTCTTC.

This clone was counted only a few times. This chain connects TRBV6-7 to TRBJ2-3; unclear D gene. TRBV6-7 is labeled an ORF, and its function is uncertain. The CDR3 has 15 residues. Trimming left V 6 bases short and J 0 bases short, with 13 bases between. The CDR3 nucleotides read TGTGCCAGCAGACTAAAGGAGCCTAGCACAGATACGCAGTATTTT. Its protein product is CASRLKEPSTDTQYF.

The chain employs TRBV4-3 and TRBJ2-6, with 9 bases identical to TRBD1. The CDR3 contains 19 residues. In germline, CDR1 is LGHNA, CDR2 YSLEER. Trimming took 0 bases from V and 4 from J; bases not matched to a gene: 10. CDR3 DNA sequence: TGCGCCAGCAGCCAAGACTGGACAGGGGTGATTTGGGGGGCCAACGTCCTGACTTTC. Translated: CASSQDWTGVIWGANVLTF.

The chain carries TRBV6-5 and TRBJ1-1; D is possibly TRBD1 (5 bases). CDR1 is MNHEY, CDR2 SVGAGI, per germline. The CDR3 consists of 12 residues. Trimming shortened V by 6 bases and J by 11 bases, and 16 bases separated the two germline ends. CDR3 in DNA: TGTGCCAGCAGGGAAGGGCAGGGTAGGGCTTTCTTT. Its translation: CASREGQGRAFF.

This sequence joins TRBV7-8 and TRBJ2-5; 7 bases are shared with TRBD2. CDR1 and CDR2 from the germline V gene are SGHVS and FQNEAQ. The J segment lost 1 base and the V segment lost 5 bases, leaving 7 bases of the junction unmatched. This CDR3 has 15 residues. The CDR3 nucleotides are TGTGCCAGCAGCCAGTGGGGGGGAGCCCAAGAGACCCAGTACTTC. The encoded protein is CASSQWGGAQETQYF. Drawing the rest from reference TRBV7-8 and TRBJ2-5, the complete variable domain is GAGVSQSPRYKVAKRGQDVALRCDPISGHVSLFWYQQALGQGPEFLTYFQNEAQLDKSGLPSDRFFAERPEGSVSTLKIQRTQQEDSAVYLCASSQWGGAQETQYFGPGTRLLVL.

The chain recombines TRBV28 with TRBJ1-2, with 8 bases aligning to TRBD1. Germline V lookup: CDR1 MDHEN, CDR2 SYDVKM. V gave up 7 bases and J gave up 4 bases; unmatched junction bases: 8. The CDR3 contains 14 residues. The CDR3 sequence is CASMETGAGYGYTF. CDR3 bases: TGTGCCAGCATGGAGACAGGGGCAGGCTATGGCTACACCTTC.

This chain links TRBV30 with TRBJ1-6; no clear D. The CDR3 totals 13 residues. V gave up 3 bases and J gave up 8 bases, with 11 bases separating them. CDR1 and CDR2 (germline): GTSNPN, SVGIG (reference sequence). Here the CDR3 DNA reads TGTGCCTGGAGGAACAGAGACGATTCACCCCTCCACTTT. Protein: CAWRNRDDSPLHF. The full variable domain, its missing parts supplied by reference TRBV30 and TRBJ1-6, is SQTIHQWPATLVQPVGSPLSLECTVEGTSNPNLYWYRQAAGRGLQLLFYSVGIGQISSEVPQNLSASRPQDRQFILSSKKLLLSDSGFYLCAWRNRDDSPLHFGNGTRLTVT.

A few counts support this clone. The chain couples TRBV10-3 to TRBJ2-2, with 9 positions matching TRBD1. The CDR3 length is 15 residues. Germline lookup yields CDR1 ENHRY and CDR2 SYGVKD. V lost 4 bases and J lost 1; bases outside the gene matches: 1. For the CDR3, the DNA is TGTGCCATCAGTGGGGGACAGGGGAACACCGGGGAGCTGTTTTTT. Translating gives CAISGGQGNTGELFF.

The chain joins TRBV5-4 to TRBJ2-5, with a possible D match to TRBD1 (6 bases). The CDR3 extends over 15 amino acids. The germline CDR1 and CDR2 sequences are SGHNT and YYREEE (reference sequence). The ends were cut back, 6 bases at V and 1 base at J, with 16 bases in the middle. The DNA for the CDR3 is TGTGCCAGCATCCTGAAGGGCAGGGGCCAAGAGACCCAGTACTTC. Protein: CASILKGRGQETQYF. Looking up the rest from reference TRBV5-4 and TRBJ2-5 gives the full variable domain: ETGVTQSPTHLIKTRGQQVTLRCSSQSGHNTVSWYQQALGQGPQFIFQYYREEENGRGNFPPRFSGLQFPNYSSELNVNALELDDSALYLCASILKGRGQETQYFGPGTRLLVL.

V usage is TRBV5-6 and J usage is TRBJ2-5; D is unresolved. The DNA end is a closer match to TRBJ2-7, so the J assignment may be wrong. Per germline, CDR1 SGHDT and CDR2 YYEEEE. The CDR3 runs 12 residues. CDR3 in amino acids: CASSSKRFEQYF. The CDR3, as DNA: TGTGCCAGCAGCTCCAAACGTTTCGAGCAGTACTTC.

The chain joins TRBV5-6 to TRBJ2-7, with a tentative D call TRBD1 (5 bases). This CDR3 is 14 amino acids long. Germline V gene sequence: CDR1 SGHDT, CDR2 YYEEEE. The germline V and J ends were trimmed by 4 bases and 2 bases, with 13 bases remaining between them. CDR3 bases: TGTGCCAGCAGCCATACAGGTGAGACCTACGAGCAGTACTTC. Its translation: CASSHTGETYEQYF.

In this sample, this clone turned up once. Here the CDR3 DNA reads TGTGCCAGCAGCCACGGAGACGAGCACCCCGGGGAGCTGTTTTTT. Its translation: CASSHGDEHPGELFF. J is TRBJ2-2 and V is TRBV5-4; no reliable D call. The CDR3 consists of 15 residues. Germline V gives CDR1 SGHNT, CDR2 YYREEE (reference sequence). Trimming left V 4 bases short and J 6 bases short, with 16 bases between. Combining the CDR3 with reference TRBV5-4 and TRBJ2-2 gives the whole variable domain ETGVTQSPTHLIKTRGQQVTLRCSSQSGHNTVSWYQQALGQGPQFIFQYYREEENGRGNFPPRFSGLQFPNYSSELNVNALELDDSALYLCASSHGDEHPGELFFGEGSRLTVL.

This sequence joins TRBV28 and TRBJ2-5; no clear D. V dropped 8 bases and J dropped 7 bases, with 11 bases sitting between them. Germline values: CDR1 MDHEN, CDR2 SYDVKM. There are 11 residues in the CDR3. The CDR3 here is CASGPDGTQYF. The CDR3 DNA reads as TGTGCCAGCGGGCCAGATGGGACCCAGTACTTC.